This TCR beta chain was obtained from a study of blood T cell repertoires in COVID-19. Germline values: CDR1 MNHEY, CDR2 SVGAGI. This CDR3 contains 15 residues. The V end was cut by 2 bases, the J end by 7 bases, with 15 bases between. Clones were read by immunoSEQ multiplex PCR, and TCRdb kept only the in-frame ones, dropping some. The sample holds some 140,000 clones, 87% seen once. The J gene is TRBJ1-5, the V gene TRBV6-5; D is perhaps TRBD1 (5 bases). This receptor was identified in a man in his fifties with active COVID-19. Sequencing was performed on peripheral blood. CDR3 DNA sequence: TGTGCCAGCAGTTACACTTCCGGGGGAGGGCAGCCCCAGCATTTT. This gives the protein CASSYTSGGGQPQHF.